Many counts were recorded for the clone carrying this T cell receptor beta chain. The source of the sample is a study of blood T cell repertoires in COVID-19. On the study more broadly: Whether acute or convalescent, the COVID-19 samples came from the United States, Italy and Spain. PBMCs, B-cell-depleted T cells, or T cells provided the cDNA or gDNA that made up the material.

TCRdb keeps only in-frame clones here, not all; method: immunoSEQ multiplex PCR. Of some 290,000 clones listed, 90% are singletons. V gave up 2 bases and J gave up 14 bases, with 14 bases separating them. The CDR3 loop spans 12 amino acids. Per germline, CDR1 MGHDK and CDR2 SYGVNS. Enrolment of Seattle patients took place during active infection, and they were followed longitudinally. The receptor comes from a woman aged 40 to 49 with COVID-19, enrolled during active disease. This chain connects TRBV25-1 to TRBJ2-3; no firm D call. The source material was peripheral blood. In DNA form, the CDR3 reads TGTGCCAGCAGTGAAACCCACACCCGTGTGTATTTT. Translating gives CASSETHTRVYF.